A selection of T cell receptor beta chains follows, all from one sample in a study of cytomegalovirus exposure and HLA in healthy donors. Measured with immunoSEQ multiplex PCR; TCRdb has only the in-frame clones, and not every one. The sample table sets out 100,000 to 150,000 clones. The specimen sequenced was PBMCs. Source of these receptors: a young man in good health and CMV-seronegative. Each CDR3 is given with its conserved first and last residue. A D gene is named only where the DNA matches it firmly.

TRBV15,TRBJ2-3,TRBD2,CATELRAGGPDTQYF,TGTGCCACCGAGCTCCGCGCGGGAGGGCCGGATACGCAGTATTTT
TRBV5-5,TRBJ2-2,-,CASSLWARRDTGELFF,TGTGCCAGCAGCTTGTGGGCCAGGAGGGACACCGGGGAGCTGTTTTTT
TRBV18,TRBJ2-3,-,CASSPGADTQYF,TGTGCCAGCTCACCCGGGGCAGATACGCAGTATTTT
TRBV6-1,TRBJ2-3,-,CASSVVQGASTDTQYF,TGTGCCAGCAGTGTAGTACAGGGCGCTAGCACAGATACGCAGTATTTT
TRBV30,TRBJ2-7,TRBD1,CAWSSTGGPLGEQYF,TGTGCCTGGAGCAGCACAGGGGGGCCCTTGGGAGAGCAGTACTTC
TRBV30,TRBJ1-4,-,CAAGSSASTNEKLFF,TGTGCCGCGGGCTCTTCGGCCTCAACTAATGAAAAACTGTTTTTT
TRBV6-6,TRBJ1-1,TRBD1,CASRGIGTGGTEAFF,TGTGCCAGCAGGGGGATCGGGACAGGGGGCACTGAAGCTTTCTTT
TRBV9,TRBJ2-2,-,CASSVRSPANTGELFF,TGTGCCAGCAGCGTTAGGAGCCCGGCGAACACCGGGGAGCTGTTTTTT
TRBV5-1,TRBJ2-7,TRBD1,CASSLGRGFHEQYF,TGCGCCAGCAGCTTGGGCAGGGGGTTCCACGAGCAGTACTTC
TRBV5-1,TRBJ2-7,TRBD2,CASSLASGPYEQYF,TGCGCCAGCAGCTTGGCTAGCGGGCCGTACGAGCAGTACTTC
TRBV5-1,TRBJ1-2,-,CASSLTGVTYGYTF,TGCGCCAGCAGCTTGACCGGGGTGACCTATGGCTACACCTTC
TRBV19,TRBJ2-3,-,CASSITQGSTDTQYF,TGTGCCAGTAGTATAACACAGGGAAGCACAGATACGCAGTATTTT
TRBV10-3,TRBJ2-1,TRBD2,CVISVDSGDEQFF,TGTGTCATCAGTGTAGACAGCGGGGATGAGCAGTTCTTC